The following is a TCR beta chain sequence with its context. Per the original methods: Amplification of reference gene primers provided the estimated nucleated cell counts. TCRdb's copy holds only in-frame clones and misses some; the assay was immunoSEQ multiplex PCR. V and J calls and clone size are as listed in that table; D and trimming were resolved from the DNA. This sample carries around 300,000 clones, about 89% of them seen once, and the ten largest clones take 2.2%. This entry is derived from a study of blood T cell repertoires in COVID-19. Across the whole study: The origin of the acute and convalescent COVID-19 samples was the United States, Italy and Spain. Nucleic acid was either cDNA or gDNA, and it came from T cells, B-cell-depleted T cells, or PBMCs.

While infection was still active, Seattle patients were enrolled and then followed longitudinally. Sequenced sample: peripheral blood. This TCR derives from a woman aged 30 to 39 with COVID-19, enrolled during active disease.

CDR3 region: CASQTSGSYEQYF. The DNA for the CDR3 is TGTGCCAGCCAGACTAGCGGGTCCTACGAGCAGTACTTC. This chain joins TRBV6-5 and TRBJ2-7; 10 nucleotides align to TRBD2. There are 13 residues in the CDR3. Germline-derived CDR1 and CDR2 are MNHEY and SVGAGI. The V segment lost 8 bases and the J segment 1 base; nucleotides outside the gene matches: 2.